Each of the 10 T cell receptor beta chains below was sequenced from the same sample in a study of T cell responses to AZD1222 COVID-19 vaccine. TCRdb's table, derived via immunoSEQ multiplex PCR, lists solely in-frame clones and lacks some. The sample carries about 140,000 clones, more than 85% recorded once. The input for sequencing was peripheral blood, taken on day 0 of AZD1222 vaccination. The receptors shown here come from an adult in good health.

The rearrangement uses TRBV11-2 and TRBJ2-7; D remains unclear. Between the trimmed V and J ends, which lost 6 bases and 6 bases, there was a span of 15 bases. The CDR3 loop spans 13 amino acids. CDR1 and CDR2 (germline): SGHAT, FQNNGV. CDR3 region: CASRFLGIREQYF. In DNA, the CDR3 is TGTGCCAGCAGATTCCTGGGGATACGCGAGCAGTACTTC.

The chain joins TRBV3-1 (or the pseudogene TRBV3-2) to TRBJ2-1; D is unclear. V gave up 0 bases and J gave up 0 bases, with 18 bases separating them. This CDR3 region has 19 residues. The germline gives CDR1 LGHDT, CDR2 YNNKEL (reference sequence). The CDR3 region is CASSQDPSTGTSSYNEQFF. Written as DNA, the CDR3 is TGTGCCAGCAGCCAAGATCCCTCCACCGGTACCAGCTCCTACAATGAGCAGTTCTTC.

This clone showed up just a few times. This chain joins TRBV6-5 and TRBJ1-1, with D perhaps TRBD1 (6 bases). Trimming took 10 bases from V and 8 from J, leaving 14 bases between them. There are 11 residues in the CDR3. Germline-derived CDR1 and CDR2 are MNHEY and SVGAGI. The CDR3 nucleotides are TGTGCCACCATGGGGGGGCGAGAAGCTTTCTTT. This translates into CATMGGREAFF.

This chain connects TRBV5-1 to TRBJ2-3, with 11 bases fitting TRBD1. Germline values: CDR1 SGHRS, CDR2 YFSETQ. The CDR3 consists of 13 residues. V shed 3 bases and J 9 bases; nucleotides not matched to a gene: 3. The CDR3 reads CASSWGQGGTQYF. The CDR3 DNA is TGCGCCAGCAGCTGGGGACAGGGGGGGACGCAGTATTTT.

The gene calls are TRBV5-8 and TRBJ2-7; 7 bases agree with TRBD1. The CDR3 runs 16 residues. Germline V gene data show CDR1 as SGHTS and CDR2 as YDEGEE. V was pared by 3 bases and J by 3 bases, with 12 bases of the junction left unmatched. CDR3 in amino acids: CASSYSETGAGYEQYF. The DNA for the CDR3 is TGTGCCAGCAGCTACAGTGAAACAGGGGCCGGCTACGAGCAGTACTTC.

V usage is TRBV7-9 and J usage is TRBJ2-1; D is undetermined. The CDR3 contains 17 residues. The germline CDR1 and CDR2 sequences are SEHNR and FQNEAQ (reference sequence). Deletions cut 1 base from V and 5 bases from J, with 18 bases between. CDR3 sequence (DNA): TGTGCCAGCAGCTTAGACCGGTCGGCCCATCGGGACAATGAGCAGTTCTTC. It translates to CASSLDRSAHRDNEQFF. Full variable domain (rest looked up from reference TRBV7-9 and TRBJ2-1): DTGVSQNPRHKITKRGQNVTFRCDPISEHNRLYWYRQTLGQGPEFLTYFQNEAQLEKSRLLSDRFSAERPKGSFSTLEIQRTEQGDSAMYLCASSLDRSAHRDNEQFFGPGTRLTVL.

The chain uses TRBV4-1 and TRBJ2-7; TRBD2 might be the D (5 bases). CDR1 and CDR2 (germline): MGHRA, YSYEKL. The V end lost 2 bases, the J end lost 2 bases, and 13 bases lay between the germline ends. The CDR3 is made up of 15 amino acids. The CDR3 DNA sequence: TGCGCCAGCAGCCAACCCCGAACGGGGACCTACGAGCAGTACTTC. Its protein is CASSQPRTGTYEQYF.

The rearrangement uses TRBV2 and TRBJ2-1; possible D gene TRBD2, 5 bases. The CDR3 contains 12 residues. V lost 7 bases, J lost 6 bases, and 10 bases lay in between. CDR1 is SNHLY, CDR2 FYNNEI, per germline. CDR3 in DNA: TGTGCCAGCACCGGACTGATCAATGAGCAGTTCTTC. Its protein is CASTGLINEQFF. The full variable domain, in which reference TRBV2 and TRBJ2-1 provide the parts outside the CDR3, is EPEVTQTPSHQVTQMGQEVILRCVPISNHLYFYWYRQILGQKVEFLVSFYNNEISEKSEIFDDQFSVERPDGSNFTLKIRSTKLEDSAMYFCASTGLINEQFFGPGTRLTVL.

The CDR3 DNA follows: TGTGCCAGCAGCTCCCTTGGGGGCATTTTGGAGACCCAGTACTTC. This encodes CASSSLGGILETQYF. The chain couples TRBV5-4 to TRBJ2-5, with D possibly being TRBD1 (6 bases). The CDR3 extends over 15 amino acids. Germline CDR1 and CDR2: SGHNT and YYREEE (reference sequence). With 3 bases removed from V and 5 bases from J, the gap between germline ends came to 17 bases.

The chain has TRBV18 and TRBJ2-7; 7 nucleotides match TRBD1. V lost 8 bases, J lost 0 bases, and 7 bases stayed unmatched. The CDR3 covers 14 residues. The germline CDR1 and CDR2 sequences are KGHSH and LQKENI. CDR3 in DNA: TGTGCCAGCCAGTGGGGGACAGACTCCTACGAGCAGTACTTC. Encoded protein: CASQWGTDSYEQYF. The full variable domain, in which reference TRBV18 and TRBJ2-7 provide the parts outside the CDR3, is NAGVMQNPRHLVRRRGQEARLRCSPMKGHSHVYWYRQLPEEGLKFMVYLQKENIIDESGMPKERFSAEFPKEGPSILRIQQVVRGDSAAYFCASQWGTDSYEQYFGPGTRLTVT.